The source of this TCR beta chain is a study of blood T cell repertoires in COVID-19. The overall study: T cells, B-cell-depleted T cells, or PBMCs provided the cDNA or gDNA that served as material.

Authors' methods: Scientists estimated how many nucleated cells there were by amplifying reference gene primers. TCRdb's table, derived via immunoSEQ multiplex PCR, lists solely in-frame clones and lacks some. V and J calls and clone size are given by that table; D and trimming were obtained from the DNA. The repertoire consists of about 360,000 clones, with over 70% occurring once and the leading ten covering around 3%. Trimming pared 1 base from V and 11 bases from J, leaving 9 bases between. The CDR3 runs 13 residues. The V gene's germline CDR1 is SGHTA and CDR2 FQGNSA. This receptor was identified in a man younger than 45 with active or convalescent COVID-19. J is TRBJ1-6 and V is TRBV7-2; D is ambiguous. The specimen was peripheral blood. CDR3 coding DNA: TGTGCCAGCAGCTTAGTCGGGTTAGCACCCCTCCACTTT. This translates into CASSLVGLAPLHF. Variable domain in full (rest from reference TRBV7-2 and TRBJ1-6): GAGVSQSPSNKVTEKGKDVELRCDPISGHTALYWYRQSLGQGLEFLIYFQGNSAPDKSGLPSDRFSAERTGGSVSTLTIQRTQQEDSAVYLCASSLVGLAPLHFGNGTRLTVT.